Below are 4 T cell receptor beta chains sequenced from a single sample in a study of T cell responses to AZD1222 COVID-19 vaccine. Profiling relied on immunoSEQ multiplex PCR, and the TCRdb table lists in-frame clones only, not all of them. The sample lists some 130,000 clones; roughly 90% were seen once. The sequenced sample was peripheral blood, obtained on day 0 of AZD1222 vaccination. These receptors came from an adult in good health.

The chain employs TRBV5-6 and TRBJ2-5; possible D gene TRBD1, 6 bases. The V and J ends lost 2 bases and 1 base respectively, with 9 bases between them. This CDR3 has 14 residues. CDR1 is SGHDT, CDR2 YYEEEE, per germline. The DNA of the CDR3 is TGTGCCAGCAGCTTACTGGACAGCCAAGAGACCCAGTACTTC. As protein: CASSLLDSQETQYF. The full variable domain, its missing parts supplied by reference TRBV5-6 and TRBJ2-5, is DAGVTQSPTHLIKTRGQQVTLRCSPKSGHDTVSWYQQALGQGPQFIFQYYEEEERQRGNFPDRFSGHQFPNYSSELNVNALLLGDSALYLCASSLLDSQETQYFGPGTRLLVL.

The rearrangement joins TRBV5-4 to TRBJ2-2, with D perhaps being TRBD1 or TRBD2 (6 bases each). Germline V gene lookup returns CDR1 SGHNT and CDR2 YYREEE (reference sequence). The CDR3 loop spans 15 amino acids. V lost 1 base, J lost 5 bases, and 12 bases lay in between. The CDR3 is CASSLRWGATGELFF. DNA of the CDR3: TGTGCCAGCAGCTTGCGTTGGGGGGCTACCGGGGAGCTGTTTTTT.

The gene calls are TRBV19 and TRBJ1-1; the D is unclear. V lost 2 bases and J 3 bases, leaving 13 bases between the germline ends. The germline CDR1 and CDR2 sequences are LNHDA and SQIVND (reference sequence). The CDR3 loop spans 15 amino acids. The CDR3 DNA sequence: TGTGCCAGTAGTATACTGGGCCGTTGGGACACTGAAGCTTTCTTT. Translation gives CASSILGRWDTEAFF.

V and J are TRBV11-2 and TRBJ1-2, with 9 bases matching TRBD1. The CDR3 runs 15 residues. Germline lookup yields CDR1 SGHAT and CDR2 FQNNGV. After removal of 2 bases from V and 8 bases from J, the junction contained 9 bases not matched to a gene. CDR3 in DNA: TGTGCCAGCAGCTTATTGCAAACAGGGGGCAGAGGCTACACCTTC. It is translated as CASSLLQTGGRGYTF.